The present entry profiles one T cell receptor beta chain with its context. Its antigen is unidentified. Only in-frame clones appear in the TCRdb table, and some are missing; sequencing was by immunoSEQ multiplex PCR. Of some 70,000 clones listed, 75% to 90% are singletons. The data were taken from a study of T cell responses to AZD1222 COVID-19 vaccine. Germline CDR1 reads MDHEN; CDR2 reads SYDVKM. The V gene end was trimmed by 6 bases and the J gene end by 12 bases; junction bases not matched to a gene: 10. This CDR3 has 13 residues. The study, taken as a whole, reports: A mostly white British donor set with more females was recruited, and clonal diversity was possibly underestimated. No repertoire was sampled before or during the peak T cell response, only after it. Spike as a whole was targeted by vaccine-associated CD4 TCRs, dominant at 160-218 and 743-854.

Doses given second, at about 4 or about 12 weeks, were pooled. This chain joins TRBV28 and TRBJ1-5; 8 bases agree with TRBD1. This sample comprised peripheral blood, obtained 28 days after the second AZD1222 dose. This sequence originates from an adult who received the AZD1222 COVID-19 vaccine. CDR3 region: CASSKLATGVQHF. CDR3 sequence (DNA): TGTGCCAGCAGCAAATTAGCGACAGGGGTCCAGCATTTT.